The following is a T cell receptor (beta chain) sequence with its context. In the authors' methods: Amplified reference gene primers provided the basis for estimating nucleated cell counts. This table comes from immunoSEQ multiplex PCR, and its TCRdb copy is limited to in-frame clones, with some not included. V and J calls plus clone size are reproduced from that table; the DNA served to infer D and trimming. The sample includes 65,000 to 75,000 clones, 86% of them seen just once. The sample belongs to a study of blood T cell repertoires in COVID-19. Background on the study: Both acute and convalescent COVID-19 samples were obtained from the United States, Italy and Spain. Sources were T cells, B-cell-depleted T cells, or PBMCs; the material itself was cDNA or gDNA.

The sample consisted of peripheral blood. The sequence came from a man aged 50 to 59 with active COVID-19.

The CDR3 DNA is TGTGCCAGCAGCTACCGCGGCCCCGACAGGGTTTCGGGGAATGAGCAGTTCTTC. Translation: CASSYRGPDRVSGNEQFF. J is TRBJ2-1 and V is TRBV7-3; TRBD1 matches 7 bases. The CDR3 has 18 residues. Germline CDR1 is SGHTA and CDR2 is FQGTGA. V was pared by 4 bases and J by 7 bases, with 19 bases of the junction left unmatched.